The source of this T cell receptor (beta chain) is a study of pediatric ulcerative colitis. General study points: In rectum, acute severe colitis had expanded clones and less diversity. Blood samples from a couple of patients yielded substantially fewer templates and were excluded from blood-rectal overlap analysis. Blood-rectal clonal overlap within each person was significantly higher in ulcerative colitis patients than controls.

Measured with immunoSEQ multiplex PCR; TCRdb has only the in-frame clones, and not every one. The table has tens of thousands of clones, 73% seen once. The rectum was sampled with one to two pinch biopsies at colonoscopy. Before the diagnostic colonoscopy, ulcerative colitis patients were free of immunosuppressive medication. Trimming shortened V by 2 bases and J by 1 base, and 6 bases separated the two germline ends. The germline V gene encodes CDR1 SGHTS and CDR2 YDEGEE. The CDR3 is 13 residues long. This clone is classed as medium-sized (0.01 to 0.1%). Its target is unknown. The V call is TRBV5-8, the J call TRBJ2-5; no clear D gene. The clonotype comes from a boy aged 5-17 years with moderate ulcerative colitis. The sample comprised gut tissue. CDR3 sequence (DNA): TGTGCCAGCAGCTTCCAGCCCCAAGAGACCCAGTACTTC. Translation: CASSFQPQETQYF.